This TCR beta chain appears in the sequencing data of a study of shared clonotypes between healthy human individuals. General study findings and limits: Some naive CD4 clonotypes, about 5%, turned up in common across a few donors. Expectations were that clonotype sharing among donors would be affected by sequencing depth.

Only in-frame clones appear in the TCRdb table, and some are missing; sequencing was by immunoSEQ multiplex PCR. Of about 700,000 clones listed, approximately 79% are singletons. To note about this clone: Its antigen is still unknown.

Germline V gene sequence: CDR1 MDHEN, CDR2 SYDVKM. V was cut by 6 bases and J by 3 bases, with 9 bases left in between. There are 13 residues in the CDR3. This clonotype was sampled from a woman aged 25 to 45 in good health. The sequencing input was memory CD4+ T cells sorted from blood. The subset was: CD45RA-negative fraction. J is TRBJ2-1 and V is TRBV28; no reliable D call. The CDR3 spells CASSMTYYNEQFF. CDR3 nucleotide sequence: TGTGCCAGCAGCATGACTTACTACAATGAGCAGTTCTTC. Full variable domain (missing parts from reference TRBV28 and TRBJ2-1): DVKVTQSSRYLVKRTGEKVFLECVQDMDHENMFWYRQDPGLGLRLIYFSYDVKMKEKGDIPEGYSVSREKKERFSLILESASTNQTSMYLCASSMTYYNEQFFGPGTRLTVL.